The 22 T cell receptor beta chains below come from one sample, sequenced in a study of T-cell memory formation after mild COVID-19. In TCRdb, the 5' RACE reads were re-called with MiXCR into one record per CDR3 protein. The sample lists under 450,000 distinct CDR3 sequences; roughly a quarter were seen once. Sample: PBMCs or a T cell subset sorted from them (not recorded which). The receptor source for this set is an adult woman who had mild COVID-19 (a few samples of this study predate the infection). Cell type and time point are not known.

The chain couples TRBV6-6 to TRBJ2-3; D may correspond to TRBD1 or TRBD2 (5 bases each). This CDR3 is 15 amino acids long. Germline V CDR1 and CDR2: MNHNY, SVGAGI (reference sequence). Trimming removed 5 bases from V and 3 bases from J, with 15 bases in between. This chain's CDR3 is CASSRSDTGTDTQYF. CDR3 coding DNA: TGTGCCAGCAGTAGGTCGGACACGGGGACAGATACGCAGTATTTT.

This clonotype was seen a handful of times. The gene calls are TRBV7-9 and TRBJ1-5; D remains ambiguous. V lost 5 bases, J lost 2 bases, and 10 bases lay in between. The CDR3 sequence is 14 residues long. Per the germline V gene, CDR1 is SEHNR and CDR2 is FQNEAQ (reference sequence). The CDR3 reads CASSEGGGNQPQHF. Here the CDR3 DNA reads TGTGCCAGCAGCGAAGGTGGTGGCAATCAGCCCCAGCATTTT.

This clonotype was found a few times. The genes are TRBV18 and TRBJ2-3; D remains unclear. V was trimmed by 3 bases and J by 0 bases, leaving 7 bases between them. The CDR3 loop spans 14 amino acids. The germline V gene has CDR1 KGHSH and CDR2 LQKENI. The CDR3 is CASSPARSTDTQYF. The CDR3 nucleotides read TGTGCCAGCTCACCGGCCAGGAGCACAGATACGCAGTATTTT.

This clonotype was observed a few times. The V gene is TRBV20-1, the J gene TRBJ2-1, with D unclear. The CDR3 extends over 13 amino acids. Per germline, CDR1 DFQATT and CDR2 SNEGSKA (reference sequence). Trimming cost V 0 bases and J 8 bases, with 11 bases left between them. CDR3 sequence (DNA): TGCAGTGCTAGAGATAACCGGGCCTATGAGCAGTTCTTC. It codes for CSARDNRAYEQFF.

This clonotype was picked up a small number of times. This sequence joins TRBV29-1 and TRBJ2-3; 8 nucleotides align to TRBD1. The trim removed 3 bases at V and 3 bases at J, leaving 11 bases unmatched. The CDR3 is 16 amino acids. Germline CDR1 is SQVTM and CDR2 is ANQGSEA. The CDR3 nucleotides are TGCAGCGTTGATACCGACAGGGGACGAGGAACAGATACGCAGTATTTT. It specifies CSVDTDRGRGTDTQYF.

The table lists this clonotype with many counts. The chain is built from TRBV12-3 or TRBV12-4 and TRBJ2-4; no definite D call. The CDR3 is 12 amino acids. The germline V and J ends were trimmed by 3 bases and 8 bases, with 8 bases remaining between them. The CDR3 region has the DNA TGTGCCAGCAGTTTGGGTAGGGACATTCAGTACTTC. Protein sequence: CASSLGRDIQYF.

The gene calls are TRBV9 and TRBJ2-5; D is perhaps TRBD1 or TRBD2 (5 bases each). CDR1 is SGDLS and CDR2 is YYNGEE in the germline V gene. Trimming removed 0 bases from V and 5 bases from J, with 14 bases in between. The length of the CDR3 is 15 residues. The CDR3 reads CASSVEGTSGETQYF. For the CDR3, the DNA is TGTGCCAGCAGCGTAGAAGGGACGTCAGGCGAGACCCAGTACTTC.

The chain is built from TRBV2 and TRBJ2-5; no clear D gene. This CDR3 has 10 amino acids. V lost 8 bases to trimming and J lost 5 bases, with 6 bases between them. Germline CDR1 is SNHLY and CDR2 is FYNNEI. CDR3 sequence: CASARETQYF. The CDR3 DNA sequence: TGTGCCAGCGCTAGGGAGACCCAGTACTTC.

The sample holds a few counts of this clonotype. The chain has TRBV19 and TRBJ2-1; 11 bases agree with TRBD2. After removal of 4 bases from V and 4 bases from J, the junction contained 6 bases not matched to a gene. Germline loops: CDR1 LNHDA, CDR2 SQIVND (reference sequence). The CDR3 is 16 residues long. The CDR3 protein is CASSTSLAGGYNEQFF. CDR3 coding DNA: TGTGCCAGTAGTACCTCTCTAGCGGGAGGTTACAATGAGCAGTTCTTC. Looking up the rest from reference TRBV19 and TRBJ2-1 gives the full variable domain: DGGITQSPKYLFRKEGQNVTLSCEQNLNHDAMYWYRQDPGQGLRLIYYSQIVNDFQKGDIAEGYSVSREKKESFPLTVTSAQKNPTAFYLCASSTSLAGGYNEQFFGPGTRLTVL.

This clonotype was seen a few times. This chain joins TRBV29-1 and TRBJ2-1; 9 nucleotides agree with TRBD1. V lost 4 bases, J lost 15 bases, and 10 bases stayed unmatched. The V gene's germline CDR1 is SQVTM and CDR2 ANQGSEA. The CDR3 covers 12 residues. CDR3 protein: CSVGPGQGLAFF. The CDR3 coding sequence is TGCAGCGTTGGGCCGGGACAGGGTTTGGCGTTCTTC.

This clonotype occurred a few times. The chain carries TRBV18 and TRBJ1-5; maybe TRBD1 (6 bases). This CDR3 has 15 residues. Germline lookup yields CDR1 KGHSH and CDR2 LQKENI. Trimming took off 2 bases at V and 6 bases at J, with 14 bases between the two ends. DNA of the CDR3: TGTGCCAGCTCACCATCCGGACAGAGAGGTCAGCCCCAGCATTTT. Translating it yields CASSPSGQRGQPQHF.

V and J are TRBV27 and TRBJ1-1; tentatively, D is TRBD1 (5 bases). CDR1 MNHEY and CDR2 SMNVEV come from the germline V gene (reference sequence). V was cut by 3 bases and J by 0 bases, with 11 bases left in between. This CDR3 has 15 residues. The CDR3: CASSFPVGVNTEAFF. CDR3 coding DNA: TGTGCCAGCAGTTTCCCCGTAGGGGTGAACACTGAAGCTTTCTTT.

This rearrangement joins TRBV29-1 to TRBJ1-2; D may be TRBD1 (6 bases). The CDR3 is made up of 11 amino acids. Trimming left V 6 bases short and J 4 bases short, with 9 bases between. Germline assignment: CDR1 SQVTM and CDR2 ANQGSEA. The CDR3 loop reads CSVGQSYGYTF. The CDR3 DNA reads TGCAGCGTAGGACAGTCCTATGGCTACACCTTC.

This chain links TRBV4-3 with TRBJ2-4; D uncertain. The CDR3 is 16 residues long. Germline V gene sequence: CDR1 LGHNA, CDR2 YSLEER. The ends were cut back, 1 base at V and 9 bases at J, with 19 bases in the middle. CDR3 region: CASSQGRLDPALIQYF. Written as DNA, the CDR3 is TGCGCCAGCAGCCAAGGTCGTTTGGACCCGGCGCTCATTCAGTACTTC.

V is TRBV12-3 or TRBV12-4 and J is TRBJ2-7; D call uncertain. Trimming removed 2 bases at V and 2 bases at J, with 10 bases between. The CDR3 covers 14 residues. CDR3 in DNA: TGTGCCAGCAGTTTAATTGGGCTTACCTACGAGCAGTACTTC. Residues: CASSLIGLTYEQYF.

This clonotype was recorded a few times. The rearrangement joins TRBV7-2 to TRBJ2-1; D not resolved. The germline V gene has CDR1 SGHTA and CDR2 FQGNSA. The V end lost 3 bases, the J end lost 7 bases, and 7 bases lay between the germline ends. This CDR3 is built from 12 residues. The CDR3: CASSFWQNEQFF. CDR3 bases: TGTGCCAGCAGCTTTTGGCAGAATGAGCAGTTCTTC.

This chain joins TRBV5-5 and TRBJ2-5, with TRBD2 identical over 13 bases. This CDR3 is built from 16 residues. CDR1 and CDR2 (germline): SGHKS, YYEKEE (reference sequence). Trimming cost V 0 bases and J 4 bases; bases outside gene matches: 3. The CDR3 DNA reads TGTGCCAGCAGCTTGGGAGGGACTAGCGGGGTAGAGACCCAGTACTTC. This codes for CASSLGGTSGVETQYF.

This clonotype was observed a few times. The CDR3 loop is CASSLGDRYEQYF. DNA for the CDR3: TGTGCCAGCAGCTTAGGGGACAGGTACGAGCAGTACTTC. This sequence joins TRBV7-2 and TRBJ2-7; 8 nucleotides align to TRBD1. With 1 base clipped from V and 4 bases from J, the junction kept 0 bases outside the gene matches. Germline assignment: CDR1 SGHTA and CDR2 FQGNSA. The CDR3 has 13 residues.

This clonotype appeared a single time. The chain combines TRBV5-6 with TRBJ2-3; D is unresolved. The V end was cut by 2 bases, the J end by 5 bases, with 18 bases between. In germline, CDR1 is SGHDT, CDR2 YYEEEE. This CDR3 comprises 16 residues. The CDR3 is CASSLRFGTAEDTQYF. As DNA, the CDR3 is TGTGCCAGCAGCTTACGTTTCGGTACTGCGGAAGATACGCAGTATTTT.

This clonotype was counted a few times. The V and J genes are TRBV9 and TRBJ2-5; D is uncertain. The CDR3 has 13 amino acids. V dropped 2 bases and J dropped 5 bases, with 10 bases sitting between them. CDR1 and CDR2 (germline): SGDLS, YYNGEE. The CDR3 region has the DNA TGTGCCAGCAGCGTCCGGCCCGGGGAGACCCAGTACTTC. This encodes CASSVRPGETQYF.

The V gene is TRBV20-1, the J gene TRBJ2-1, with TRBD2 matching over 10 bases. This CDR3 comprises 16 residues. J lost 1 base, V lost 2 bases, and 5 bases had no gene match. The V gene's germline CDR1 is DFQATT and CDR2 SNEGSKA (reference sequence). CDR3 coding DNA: TGCAGTGCTAGATGGACTAGCGGAGGGTCCTACAATGAGCAGTTCTTC. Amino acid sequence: CSARWTSGGSYNEQFF.

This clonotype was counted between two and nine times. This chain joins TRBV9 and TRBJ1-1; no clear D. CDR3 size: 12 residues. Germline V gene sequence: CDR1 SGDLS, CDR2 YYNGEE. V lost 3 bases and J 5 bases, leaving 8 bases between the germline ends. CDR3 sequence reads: CASSGTRTEAFF. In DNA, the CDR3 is TGTGCCAGCAGCGGTACGAGGACTGAAGCTTTCTTT. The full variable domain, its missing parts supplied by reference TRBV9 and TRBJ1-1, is DSGVTQTPKHLITATGQRVTLRCSPRSGDLSVYWYQQSLDQGLQFLIQYYNGEERAKGNILERFSAQQFPDLHSELNLSSLELGDSALYFCASSGTRTEAFFGQGTRLTVV.